This is a list of T cell receptor beta chains from one sample in a study of shared clonotypes between healthy human individuals. Assay: immunoSEQ multiplex PCR; the TCRdb copy retains only in-frame clones and omits some. This sample carries about 2.1 million clones, 93% of them seen once, and the ten largest clones take 1.5% to 2%. Sequencing used naive CD8+ T cells from PBMCs. These receptors were obtained from a man younger than 30 in good health. Some clones in this sample may be carry-over from other donors' samples. Each CDR3 is given without its conserved first and last residue. The D gene is left open where the match is weak. Clone size is stated in some rows and not others, as once, few, many or a class when expanded.

d_call clone_size v_call cdr3_aa
TRBD1 once TRBV9 ASSEEDRPNEKLF
. . TRBV6-5 ASSYGPFDSYYEQY
. . TRBV25-1 ASRRGYEQF
TRBD2 . TRBV6-5 ASSYEGLASYNEQF
. . TRBV7-9 ASSLGTAWGQY
. . TRBV30 AWSGAPGRGGYT
. once TRBV28 ASSFPRGPGPNTGELF
. . TRBV28 ASSFTTTPYYGYT
. . TRBV28 ASSLRGPYEQY
. once TRBV13 ASSFSNTGELF